The rows below give T cell receptor beta chains drawn from one sample of a study of blood T cell repertoires in COVID-19. Generated by immunoSEQ multiplex PCR, the TCRdb table keeps only in-frame clones and is missing some. The sample lists over 20,000 clones, about 82% occurring once. Sequenced material: peripheral blood. These receptor sequences come from a human donor with active COVID-19. The donor label of this sample is uncertain. Each CDR3 is given with its conserved first and last residue. Each record gives: D gene, clone size, V gene, J gene, CDR3 DNA, CDR3 protein. A D gene is named only where the DNA matches it firmly. Only some rows state a clone size, as once, few, many or a class for expanded clones.

-	once	TRBV5-1	TRBJ1-4	TGCGCCAGCAGCACCCGACCTGGGGGGAGCGAAAAACTGTTTTTT	CASSTRPGGSEKLFF
-	-	TRBV7-2	TRBJ2-1	TGTGCCAGCAGCTTAGGAGCGATCGGCAATGAGCAGTTCTTC	CASSLGAIGNEQFF
-	-	TRBV30	TRBJ1-1	TGTGCCTGGAAATATGCAGGGAACACTGAAGCTTTCTTT	CAWKYAGNTEAFF
-	once	TRBV7-8	TRBJ2-1	TGTGCCAGCAGTAGCGCCTTAAGCTCCTACAATGAGCAGTTCTTC	CASSSALSSYNEQFF
-	-	TRBV7-2	TRBJ1-3	TGTGCCAGCAGCCGGACAGCTCCTGGAAACACCATATATTTT	CASSRTAPGNTIYF
TRBD1	-	TRBV2	TRBJ1-6	TGTGCCAGCAGTGAAGCACAGGGGAATTCACCCCTCCACTTT	CASSEAQGNSPLHF
-	-	TRBV3-1/TRBV3-2	TRBJ2-1	TGTGCCAGCAGCCTCGGGGGAAACGTCTACAATGAGCAGTTCTTC	CASSLGGNVYNEQFF
TRBD1	-	TRBV27	TRBJ2-7	TGTGCCAGCAGTAAAGGGACAGGAGCCCTCTACGAGCAGTACTTC	CASSKGTGALYEQYF
-	-	TRBV9	TRBJ2-6	TGTGCCAGCAGTCAGAGGAGCTTAATTTTAGCCTCTGGGGCCAACGTCCTGACTTTC	CASSQRSLILASGANVLTF
-	-	TRBV18	TRBJ1-2	TGTGCCAGCTCGCCCACGGGACACCGGAACGTCGGCTACACCTTC	CASSPTGHRNVGYTF
-	-	TRBV29-1	TRBJ1-2	TGCAGCGTTGTCCCCCGGCTTTTTCACTATGGCCACACCTTC	CSVVPRLFHYGHTF
-	-	TRBV4-1	TRBJ2-4	TGCGCCAGCAGCCACAATGACAGACTTAAAGCCAAAAACATTCAGTACTTC	CASSHNDRLKAKNIQYF
-	once	TRBV13	TRBJ1-2	TGTGCCAGCAGCTTAGGCCTATCACCAATATATAGTGGCTACACCTTC	CASSLGLSPIYSGYTF
-	-	TRBV5-4	TRBJ1-1	TGTGCCAGCAGCTTACCAGGGCAGATCACTGAAGCTTTCTTT	CASSLPGQITEAFF
-	-	TRBV7-9	TRBJ2-3	TGTGCCAGCAGCTTAGTTGCGGTCACAGATACGCAGTATTTT	CASSLVAVTDTQYF
TRBD2	once	TRBV6-5	TRBJ2-3	TGTGCCAGCAGCGGGGGGAGTACGACAGATACGCAGTATTTT	CASSGGSTTDTQYF
TRBD2	once	TRBV11-2	TRBJ2-1	TGTGCCAGCAGCAGGACTAGCGGGAAATCTCCCCCCAATGAGCAGTTCTTC	CASSRTSGKSPPNEQFF
TRBD2	-	TRBV7-3	TRBJ2-7	TGTGCCAGCAGCTTAAAGGGACTAGCGGGCTACGAGCAGTACTTC	CASSLKGLAGYEQYF
-	-	TRBV6-1	TRBJ1-2	TGTGCCAGCAGTGAAAGGGGTCCAGGGGTCGAGGGCTACACCTTC	CASSERGPGVEGYTF
TRBD2	few	TRBV6-1	TRBJ2-7	TGTGCCAGCAGTGAGCCCAACCCGTTCGCTGGCGGGAGCTACTACGAGCAGTACTTC	CASSEPNPFAGGSYYEQYF
-	-	TRBV5-1	TRBJ2-7	TGCGCCAGCAGCGCCGGCCTGACAGGGACTGCCTACGAGCAGTACTTC	CASSAGLTGTAYEQYF
-	-	TRBV7-3	TRBJ1-2	TGTGCCAGCAGCTTACCCAACAGGGATGATGGCTACACCTTC	CASSLPNRDDGYTF
-	-	TRBV7-2	TRBJ2-1	TGTGCCAGCAGCCCCCCCCGCAATGAGCAGTTCTTC	CASSPPRNEQFF
-	few	TRBV30	TRBJ1-2	TGTGCCTGGAGACGGTGGAAAGGGAGTAACTATGGCTACACCTTC	CAWRRWKGSNYGYTF
TRBD1	-	TRBV2	TRBJ1-1	TGTGCCAGCAGTGAAGCTCGGACAGGGAACACTGAAGCTTTCTTT	CASSEARTGNTEAFF
TRBD2	-	TRBV3-1/TRBV3-2	TRBJ2-4	TGTGCCCGCAGCCGGCGGGGACTAGCGGGGGGGCCTGGTGGAAACATTCAGTACTTC	CARSRRGLAGGPGGNIQYF
TRBD2	once	TRBV7-2	TRBJ2-1	TGTGCCAGCAGCCTCCGCGGGGGACCCTACAATGAGCAGTTCTTC	CASSLRGGPYNEQFF
TRBD1	-	TRBV6-5	TRBJ2-7	TGTGCCAGCAGTAAAAGACAGGGCCCCTACGAGCAGTACTTC	CASSKRQGPYEQYF